The 32 T cell receptor beta chains below were found in one sample sequenced in a study of T cells in Graves' hyperthyroidism and ophthalmopathy (dated by TCRdb to between 2018 and 2020). Library construction relied on multiplex PCR. This sample was sequenced with an Illumina HiSeq 2000. The TCR beta CDR3 regions were amplified from RNA transcripts. A first-round RT-PCR of the TCR CDR3 used the HTBI primer set with the Qiagen OneStep RT-PCR kit. TCRdb reworked the public reads: Q25 trimming with fastp, MiXCR clone assembly, productive beta chains retained. Each record represents a unique CDR3 protein, reported with the most common genes and DNA among its rows. This sample holds 450,000 to 650,000 distinct CDR3 sequences; 20% were observed only once. Together, the top ten hold about 26% of the sample. The sequenced material came from blood. The receptors shown here come from a young man with Graves' hyperthyroidism.

This clonotype has ten or more counts. The chain links TRBV20-1 to TRBJ2-7; 8 bases are shared with TRBD1. With V trimmed by 5 bases and J by 6 bases, 15 bases remained unmatched. Germline loops: CDR1 DFQATT, CDR2 SNEGSKA (reference sequence). The CDR3 has 15 residues. This chain's CDR3 is CSAPSPRTGKPEQYF. Here the CDR3 DNA reads TGCAGTGCTCCATCTCCCCGGACAGGGAAGCCCGAGCAGTACTTC.

V gene TRBV12-3 or TRBV12-4 combines with J gene TRBJ1-2; TRBD1 aligns across 7 bases. This CDR3 is 16 amino acids long. The V gene end was trimmed by 4 bases and the J gene end by 4 bases; junction bases not matched to a gene: 12. CDR3 protein: CASSSSSAGQTYGYTF. The CDR3 DNA reads TGTGCCAGCAGTTCGTCCTCCGCGGGACAGACCTATGGCTACACCTTC.

The sample holds many counts of this clonotype. The chain recombines TRBV10-3 with TRBJ2-7, with TRBD1 matching 8 bases. CDR3 length: 14 amino acids. The ends lost 3 bases at V and 3 bases at J; junction bases unmatched: 4. Germline-derived CDR1 and CDR2 are ENHRY and SYGVKD. The CDR3 reads CAISESQGGYEQYF. CDR3 in DNA: TGTGCCATCAGTGAATCACAGGGGGGCTACGAGCAGTACTTC.

This clonotype came up many times. The V call is TRBV12-3 or TRBV12-4, the J call TRBJ1-2, with D possibly TRBD1 on 6 matching bases. V was cut by 7 bases and J by 4 bases, with 19 bases left in between. The CDR3 covers 15 residues. The CDR3 reads CASKGGTQAVYGYTF. The DNA for the CDR3 is TGTGCCAGCAAGGGAGGGACACAGGCGGTCTATGGCTACACCTTC.

This clonotype appeared many times. The V call is TRBV11-3, the J call TRBJ2-4; the D gene is possibly TRBD1 (5 bases). Trimming removed 5 bases from V and 1 base from J, with 12 bases in between. Germline lookup yields CDR1 SGHNT and CDR2 YENEEA. The CDR3 runs to 15 residues. The CDR3 region has the DNA TGTGCCAGCAGCCCGACGCCAGGGGCCAAAAACATTCAGTACTTC. This sequence encodes CASSPTPGAKNIQYF.

Many counts were recorded for this clonotype. The chain uses TRBV2 and TRBJ1-5; D might be TRBD1 (5 bases). This CDR3 contains 13 residues. Germline V gene data show CDR1 as SNHLY and CDR2 as FYNNEI. The V end was cut by 4 bases, the J end by 6 bases, with 10 bases between. The CDR3 coding sequence is TGTGCCAGCAGTGGGGGGGGGATTCAGCCCCAGCATTTT. Its translation: CASSGGGIQPQHF. The variable domain in full, completed from reference TRBV2 and TRBJ1-5, reads EPEVTQTPSHQVTQMGQEVILRCVPISNHLYFYWYRQILGQKVEFLVSFYNNEISEKSEIFDDQFSVERPDGSNFTLKIRSTKLEDSAMYFCASSGGGIQPQHFGDGTRLSIL.

This clonotype came up many times. The chain links TRBV4-1 to TRBJ1-2, with D possibly matching TRBD1 (5 bases). V was clipped by 1 base and J by 4 bases, with 16 bases between them. The V gene's germline CDR1 is MGHRA and CDR2 YSYEKL. The length of the CDR3 is 16 residues. The CDR3 spells CASSQGGGNPSYGYTF. The CDR3, as DNA: TGCGCCAGCAGCCAAGGGGGGGGGAATCCCTCCTATGGCTACACCTTC.

This clonotype was recorded at least ten times. V gene TRBV15 combines with J gene TRBJ2-5; D unclear. The ends were cut back, 0 bases at V and 1 base at J, with 6 bases in the middle. Per the germline V gene, CDR1 is LNHNV and CDR2 is YYDKDF (reference sequence). CDR3 size: 14 residues. CDR3 region: CATSREMSQETQYF. The DNA for the CDR3 is TGTGCCACCAGCAGAGAAATGTCCCAAGAGACCCAGTACTTC.

Ten or more counts support this clonotype. The V call is TRBV20-1, the J call TRBJ1-2; D not certain. The CDR3 is 12 amino acids. V lost 1 base and J lost 7, with 10 bases in between. Germline lookup yields CDR1 DFQATT and CDR2 SNEGSKA (reference sequence). The CDR3 is CSARAEGGGYTF. The CDR3 nucleotides are TGCAGTGCTAGAGCCGAGGGCGGTGGCTACACCTTC.

This clonotype was counted at least ten times. The chain employs TRBV5-1 and TRBJ2-5; D gene unclear. V shed 0 bases and J shed 5 bases, with 11 bases lying between them. CDR1 is SGHRS, CDR2 YFSETQ, per germline. The CDR3 is 14 residues long. CDR3 bases: TGCGCCAGCAGCTTGGACCTTGGTGACGAGACCCAGTACTTC. It is translated as CASSLDLGDETQYF.

This clonotype has at least ten counts. This sequence joins TRBV6-1 and TRBJ1-5; D is undetermined. Germline V gives CDR1 MNHNS, CDR2 SASEGT. The CDR3 contains 16 residues. V was clipped by 4 bases and J by 1 base, with 14 bases between them. CDR3 in amino acids: CASSVSPPQSNQPQHF. The CDR3 nucleotides are TGTGCCAGCAGTGTATCCCCCCCGCAAAGCAATCAGCCCCAGCATTTT.

This clonotype was counted only a few times. The genes are TRBV7-9 and TRBJ1-1, with D uncertain. Germline V CDR1 and CDR2: SEHNR, FQNEAQ (reference sequence). V lost 6 bases to trimming and J lost 0 bases, with 14 bases between them. The CDR3 has 15 amino acids. CDR3 protein: CASRPDVGMNTEAFF. Written as DNA, the CDR3 is TGTGCCAGCAGACCGGACGTGGGAATGAACACTGAAGCTTTCTTT.

This clonotype appeared many times. This chain connects TRBV11-2 to TRBJ1-3; D gene ambiguous. The CDR3 totals 12 residues. The germline gives CDR1 SGHAT, CDR2 FQNNGV. V gave up 6 bases and J gave up 3 bases, with 6 bases separating them. The DNA of the CDR3 is TGTGCCAGCAGGGACGGTGGAAACACCATATATTTT. Translation gives CASRDGGNTIYF.

There are many counts of this clonotype. The rearrangement joins TRBV15 to TRBJ1-1; D may be TRBD1 (5 bases). Germline V CDR1 and CDR2: LNHNV, YYDKDF (reference sequence). The germline V and J ends were trimmed by 3 bases and 4 bases, with 15 bases remaining between them. The CDR3 loop spans 15 amino acids. The CDR3 protein is CATSRDPGGATEAFF. The DNA for the CDR3 is TGTGCCACCAGCAGGGATCCAGGCGGGGCCACTGAAGCTTTCTTT.

This clonotype showed up many times. This rearrangement joins TRBV28 to TRBJ1-2; 7 bases line up with TRBD1. Trimming took 2 bases from V and 7 from J; bases not matched to a gene: 4. Per germline, CDR1 MDHEN and CDR2 SYDVKM. The CDR3 has 13 residues. Here the CDR3 DNA reads TGTGCCAGCAGTTTAGAGGGGGCGCGTGGCTACACCTTC. Translating gives CASSLEGARGYTF.

This clonotype has a single count. This chain uses TRBV12-3 or TRBV12-4 with TRBJ2-7; D gene uncertain. The CDR3 has 13 residues. The V end was cut by 6 bases, the J end by 1 base, with 10 bases between. The CDR3 DNA sequence: TGTGCCAGCAGACTTGATCCTTCCTACGAGCAGTACTTC. It yields the protein CASRLDPSYEQYF.

This clonotype showed up just a few times. The J gene is TRBJ1-5, the V gene TRBV7-9, with TRBD1 identical over 10 bases. V shed 3 bases, J shed 7 bases, and the junction held 3 bases outside the gene matches. From germline, CDR1 is SEHNR and CDR2 FQNEAQ (reference sequence). This CDR3 contains 14 residues. The CDR3 spells CASSFGTGDQPQHF. CDR3 sequence (DNA): TGTGCCAGCAGCTTTGGGACAGGGGACCAGCCCCAGCATTTT.

This clonotype was seen ten or more times. The rearrangement links TRBV27 to TRBJ1-5, with D perhaps TRBD1 (5 bases). Per the germline V gene, CDR1 is MNHEY and CDR2 is SMNVEV (reference sequence). This CDR3 spans 12 amino acids. V was cut by 6 bases and J by 6 bases, with 9 bases left in between. In DNA form, the CDR3 reads TGTGCCAGCAGCCATGGGGCTCAGCCCCAGCATTTT. Encoded protein: CASSHGAQPQHF.

This clonotype was seen ten or more times. The chain couples TRBV20-1 to TRBJ1-2; 9 positions match TRBD1. In germline, CDR1 is DFQATT, CDR2 SNEGSKA (reference sequence). The J segment lost 9 bases and the V segment lost 4 bases, leaving 15 bases of the junction unmatched. CDR3 size: 15 residues. CDR3 residues: CSATSGTGKFGRYTF. Written as DNA, the CDR3 is TGCAGTGCTACGTCCGGGACAGGGAAATTCGGTCGCTACACCTTC.

There are many counts of this clonotype. V and J are TRBV5-5 and TRBJ1-2; TRBD1 might be the D (5 bases). Trimming cost V 0 bases and J 2 bases, with 11 bases left between them. CDR3 size: 15 residues. Germline V CDR1 and CDR2: SGHKS, YYEKEE (reference sequence). The CDR3 coding sequence is TGTGCCAGCAGCTTGGCCGTGTCAGGGAACTATGGCTACACCTTC. Protein product: CASSLAVSGNYGYTF.

V and J are TRBV7-8 and TRBJ1-3; D is unresolved. Germline assignment: CDR1 SGHVS and CDR2 FQNEAQ. The CDR3 runs 12 residues. Trimming cost V 6 bases and J 4 bases, with 7 bases left between them. The CDR3 DNA reads as TGTGCCAGCAGAGACGCAGGAAACACCATATATTTT. Its protein product is CASRDAGNTIYF.

The J gene is TRBJ2-5, the V gene TRBV29-1; TRBD1 might be the D (6 bases). From germline, CDR1 is SQVTM and CDR2 ANQGSEA. The ends were cut back, 3 bases at V and 4 bases at J, with 12 bases in the middle. This CDR3 comprises 13 residues. CDR3 in DNA: TGCAGCGTTGAGATTTCAGGGGCAGAGACCCAGTACTTC. Its translation is CSVEISGAETQYF.

In its sample, this clonotype was seen many times. The rearrangement links TRBV28 to TRBJ2-5; unclear D gene. Germline CDR1 MDHEN, CDR2 SYDVKM. The V end was cut by 4 bases, the J end by 0 bases, with 18 bases between. The CDR3 runs to 17 residues. The CDR3 DNA follows: TGTGCCAGCAGTTCACGGGCCACGGTACCTTACCAAGAGACCCAGTACTTC. It translates to CASSSRATVPYQETQYF.

This clonotype has ten or more counts. Since a much larger clone is just one base distant, this may be a read error. The genes are TRBV12-3 or TRBV12-4 and TRBJ1-1; D unresolved. This CDR3 is built from 14 residues. CDR3 loop: CASSSSVLNTGAFF. The DNA for the CDR3 is TGTGCCAGCAGTTCCTCGGTCTTGAACACTGGAGCTTTCTTT.

This clonotype has just a few counts. An end of the junction differs from the germline gene, which may be a read error. The chain combines TRBV12-3 or TRBV12-4 with TRBJ1-1, with D perhaps matching TRBD1 (5 bases). This CDR3 spans 14 amino acids. The DNA for the CDR3 is TGTGCCAGCAGTTTAAAAGGGACGAACACTGAAGCTTGCTTT. This sequence encodes CASSLKGTNTEACF.

This clonotype has ten or more counts. The J gene is TRBJ2-7, the V gene TRBV19, with D maybe TRBD1 (6 bases). V dropped 3 bases and J dropped 4 bases, with 16 bases sitting between them. The CDR3 runs to 15 residues. In germline, CDR1 is LNHDA, CDR2 SQIVND (reference sequence). CDR3 residues: CASSMARGPIYEQYF. The CDR3 DNA reads as TGTGCCAGTAGTATGGCCAGGGGACCCATATACGAGCAGTACTTC.

This clonotype appeared many times. The chain employs TRBV18 and TRBJ1-1, with D perhaps TRBD1 (5 bases). This CDR3 contains 12 residues. Germline assignment: CDR1 KGHSH and CDR2 LQKENI. Between the trimmed V and J ends, which lost 6 bases and 10 bases, there was a span of 15 bases. CDR3 residues: CASSLTGRGAFF. The CDR3, as DNA: TGTGCCAGCTCGCTGACGGGGCGAGGAGCTTTCTTT.

In its sample, this clonotype was seen many times. The chain carries TRBV29-1 and TRBJ1-2; D is perhaps TRBD1 (5 bases). Germline values: CDR1 SQVTM, CDR2 ANQGSEA. The CDR3 extends over 12 amino acids. V was trimmed by 3 bases and J by 3 bases, leaving 8 bases between them. CDR3 DNA sequence: TGCAGCGTTGAGACAGCCTACTATGGCTACACCTTC. Encoded protein: CSVETAYYGYTF.

This clonotype was counted many times. The V and J genes are TRBV6-1 and TRBJ2-7, with D unresolved. CDR3 size: 16 residues. Germline CDR1 reads MNHNS; CDR2 reads SASEGT. Trimming pared 6 bases from V and 2 bases from J, leaving 20 bases between. The CDR3 sequence: CASSNTPGSLPYEQYF. CDR3 nucleotides: TGTGCCAGCAGCAATACCCCGGGTAGCCTCCCCTACGAGCAGTACTTC.

The chain uses TRBV7-9 and TRBJ1-5; no clear D gene. Trimming took off 1 base at V and 6 bases at J, with 4 bases between the two ends. This CDR3 region has 12 residues. Germline V gives CDR1 SEHNR, CDR2 FQNEAQ (reference sequence). Here the CDR3 DNA reads TGTGCCAGCAGCTTAGACGCTCAGCCCCAGCATTTT. It specifies CASSLDAQPQHF.

There are many counts of this clonotype. This rearrangement joins TRBV28 to TRBJ1-3, with D unclear. The CDR3 has 14 residues. Germline V gene data show CDR1 as MDHEN and CDR2 as SYDVKM. V was shortened by 3 bases and J by 5 bases, with 11 bases between the two germline ends. Here the CDR3 reads CASSFRADRNTIYF. The DNA of the CDR3 is TGTGCCAGCAGTTTTCGGGCGGATAGAAACACCATATATTTT.

The V call is TRBV19, the J call TRBJ1-5, with 8 bases identical to TRBD1. The junction had 6 bases not matched to a gene; V was cut back by 2 bases and J by 6 bases. The CDR3 consists of 15 residues. CDR1 is LNHDA and CDR2 is SQIVND in the germline V gene (reference sequence). CDR3 DNA sequence: TGTGCCAGTAGTATATCTGCAGGGGGCGTTCAGCCCCAGCATTTT. Its protein is CASSISAGGVQPQHF.